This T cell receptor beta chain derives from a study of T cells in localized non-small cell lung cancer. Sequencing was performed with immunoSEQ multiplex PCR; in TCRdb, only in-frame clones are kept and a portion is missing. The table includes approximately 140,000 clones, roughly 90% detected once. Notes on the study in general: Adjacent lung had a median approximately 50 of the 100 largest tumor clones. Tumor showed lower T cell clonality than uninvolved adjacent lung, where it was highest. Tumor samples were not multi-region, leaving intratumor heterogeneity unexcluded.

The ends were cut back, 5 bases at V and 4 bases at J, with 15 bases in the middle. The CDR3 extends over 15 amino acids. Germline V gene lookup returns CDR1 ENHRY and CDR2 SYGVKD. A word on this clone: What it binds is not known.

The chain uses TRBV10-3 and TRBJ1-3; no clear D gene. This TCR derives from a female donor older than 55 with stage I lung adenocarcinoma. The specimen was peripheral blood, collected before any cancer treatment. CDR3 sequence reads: CAISSEAWGGNTIYF. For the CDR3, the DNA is TGTGCCATCAGTTCCGAGGCGTGGGGAGGAAACACCATATATTTT.